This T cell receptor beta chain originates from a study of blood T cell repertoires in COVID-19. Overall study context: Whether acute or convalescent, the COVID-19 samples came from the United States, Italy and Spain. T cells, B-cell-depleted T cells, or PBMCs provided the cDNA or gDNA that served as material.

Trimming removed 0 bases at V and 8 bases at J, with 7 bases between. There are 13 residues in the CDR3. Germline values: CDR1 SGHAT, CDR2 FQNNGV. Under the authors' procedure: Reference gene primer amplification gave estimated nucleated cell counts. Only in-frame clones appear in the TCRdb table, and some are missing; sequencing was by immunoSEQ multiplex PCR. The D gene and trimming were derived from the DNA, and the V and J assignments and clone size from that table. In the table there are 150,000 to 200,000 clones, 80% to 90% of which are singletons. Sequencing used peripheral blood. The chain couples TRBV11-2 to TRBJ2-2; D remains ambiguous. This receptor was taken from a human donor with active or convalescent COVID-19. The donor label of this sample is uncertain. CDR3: CASSLDKRGELFF. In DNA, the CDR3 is TGTGCCAGCAGCTTAGATAAGCGAGGGGAGCTGTTTTTT. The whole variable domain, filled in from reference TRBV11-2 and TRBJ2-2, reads EAGVAQSPRYKIIEKRQSVAFWCNPISGHATLYWYQQILGQGPKLLIQFQNNGVVDDSQLPKDRFSAERLKGVDSTLKIQPAKLEDSAVYLCASSLDKRGELFFGEGSRLTVL.